These T cell receptor beta chains were read from a single sample in a study of shared clonotypes between healthy human individuals. Produced via immunoSEQ multiplex PCR; TCRdb's table is partial and in-frame only. Seen here are roughly 680,000 clones, roughly two thirds observed once, and the top ten hold more than 1.5%. The sample comprised memory CD4+ T cells sorted from blood. All receptors come from a woman under 40 in good health. Both conserved end residues are part of each CDR3. The D gene is left open where the match is weak. Clone size appears in some rows only: once, few, many, or a class for an expanded clone.

clone size	D gene	V gene	J gene	CDR3 DNA	CDR3 protein
few	TRBD2	TRBV27	TRBJ2-7	TGTGCCAGCAGTTTCCTGACTAGCGGGACCTACGAGCAGTACTTC	CASSFLTSGTYEQYF
NA	TRBD2	TRBV25-1	TRBJ2-5	TGTGCCAGCAGTATCTGGACTAGCGGACAAGAGACCCAGTACTTC	CASSIWTSGQETQYF
NA	TRBD2	TRBV19	TRBJ2-5	TGTGCCAGTAGTGCCCGGACTAGCGGGAAGGAGACCCAGTACTTC	CASSARTSGKETQYF
few	NA	TRBV15	TRBJ2-5	TGTGCCACCAGCAGGGTAATCACAGAGACCCAGTACTTC	CATSRVITETQYF
few	TRBD2	TRBV5-4	TRBJ2-5	TGTGCCAGCAGCCCGATGGGAGGGGCTGGGGAGACCCAGTACTTC	CASSPMGGAGETQYF
few	NA	TRBV29-1	TRBJ1-2	TGCAGCGTTGGGACCCGGGACGCCTATGGCTACACCTTC	CSVGTRDAYGYTF
NA	TRBD1	TRBV15	TRBJ1-2	TGTGCCACCAGTCCAAGGACAGGGGTCTATGGCTACACCTTC	CATSPRTGVYGYTF
NA	NA	TRBV5-6	TRBJ1-1	TGTGCCAGCAGCTTACCGGCTATGAACACTGAAGCTTTCTTT	CASSLPAMNTEAFF
NA	NA	TRBV5-4	TRBJ2-5	TGTGCCAGCAGCTTGGAAGCTGAGGAGACCCAGTACTTC	CASSLEAEETQYF
NA	TRBD2	TRBV5-4	TRBJ2-4	TGTGCCAGCAGTTACCCGGGACTAGCGGGAGGGCTCGGAAACATTCAGTACTTC	CASSYPGLAGGLGNIQYF
few	TRBD1	TRBV18	TRBJ1-4	TGTGCCAGCTCACCACCGGGACAGGGAGATGAAAAACTGTTTTTT	CASSPPGQGDEKLFF
few	NA	TRBV15	TRBJ1-2	TGTGCCACCAGCAGCGGGGCTAACTATGGCTACACCTTC	CATSSGANYGYTF
NA	TRBD1	TRBV15	TRBJ1-4	TGTGCCACCAACCCGGGACAGGGTTACGAAAAACTGTTTTTT	CATNPGQGYEKLFF
NA	NA	TRBV7-9	TRBJ1-5	TGTGCCAGCAGCGACAAGGGACAGCCCCAGCATTTT	CASSDKGQPQHF
NA	TRBD2	TRBV9	TRBJ2-1	TGTGCCAGCAGCGCCTACCCTATGACTAGCGGGAGGCTCTCCTACAATGAGCAGTTCTTC	CASSAYPMTSGRLSYNEQFF
NA	TRBD2	TRBV28	TRBJ2-7	TGTGCCACCGGCACCCTAGCGGGACAGTTGTTCTACGAGCAGTACTTC	CATGTLAGQLFYEQYF
NA	TRBD2	TRBV6-5	TRBJ2-5	TGTGCCAGCAGTTACTCGTCTAGCGGGGTTAAGACCCAGTACTTC	CASSYSSSGVKTQYF
NA	NA	TRBV11-2	TRBJ2-7	TGTGCCAGCAGCTTAAATTCAGGCGAGCAGTACTTC	CASSLNSGEQYF
few	TRBD1	TRBV6-1	TRBJ2-7	TGTGCCAGCAGTGACATAGGGACAGGGGCCTACGAGCAGTACTTC	CASSDIGTGAYEQYF
NA	TRBD1	TRBV6-5	TRBJ1-1	TGTGCCAGCAGTTACGCTCCCCGACAGGGAGAAGCTTTCTTT	CASSYAPRQGEAFF
NA	NA	TRBV2	TRBJ2-2	TGTGCCAGCGCTTCCTTAACCTCGAACACCGGGGAGCTGTTTTTT	CASASLTSNTGELFF
NA	TRBD2	TRBV6-5	TRBJ2-1	TGTGCCAGCAGTCCCGAGCGGGAGCCTTACAATGAGCAGTTCTTC	CASSPEREPYNEQFF
NA	NA	TRBV7-9	TRBJ2-2	TGTGCCAGCAGTCGAGACACCGGGGAGCTGTTTTTT	CASSRDTGELFF
NA	TRBD1	TRBV6-5	TRBJ2-7	TGTGCCAGCAGACGAGGACAGGACTCCTACGAGCAGTACTTC	CASRRGQDSYEQYF
NA	NA	TRBV9	TRBJ2-3	TGTGCCAGCAGCCCTCGGACAGAAGGGACAGATACGCAGTATTTT	CASSPRTEGTDTQYF
NA	NA	TRBV11-2	TRBJ2-3	TGTGCCAGCAGCTTAGATCCGGGACCCTACACAGATACGCAGTATTTT	CASSLDPGPYTDTQYF
once	NA	TRBV6-5	TRBJ2-7	TGTGCCAGCAGTCAGGTCCCCTACGAGCAGTACTTC	CASSQVPYEQYF
NA	NA	TRBV28	TRBJ2-7	TGTGCCAGCGTTAGTTGGCCTTCCTACGAGCAGTACTTC	CASVSWPSYEQYF
NA	NA	TRBV28	TRBJ2-7	TGTGCCAGCAGGAGTGACTCCGGGACGGAGTTC	CASRSDSGTEF
NA	TRBD2	TRBV29-1	TRBJ2-5	TGCAGCGCTGGGGGGGACCGTGAGACCCAGTACTTC	CSAGGDRETQYF
many	NA	TRBV29-1	TRBJ1-5	TGCAGCGCCGGCGACGCGGGCGGCAATCAGCCCCAGCATTTT	CSAGDAGGNQPQHF
NA	TRBD1	TRBV28	TRBJ1-5	TGTGCCAGCAGTGGGACAGTATTGAGGTCTCAGCCCCAGCATTTT	CASSGTVLRSQPQHF
few	TRBD1	TRBV5-1	TRBJ2-2	TGCGCCAGCAGCACCGGGACAGAGAACACCGGGGAGCTGTTTTTT	CASSTGTENTGELFF
NA	NA	TRBV11-2	TRBJ2-3	TGTGCCAGCAGCTTTCGGGGTCACACAGATACGCAGTATTTT	CASSFRGHTDTQYF
many	TRBD1	TRBV29-1	TRBJ1-1	TGCAGCGTAGATGGACAGGGGACAGCTTTCTTT	CSVDGQGTAFF
NA	NA	TRBV12-5	TRBJ1-2	TGTGCTAGTGGTGCCGGAGGCCAGAGCTATGGCTACACCTTC	CASGAGGQSYGYTF
NA	TRBD2	TRBV29-1	TRBJ2-5	TGCAGCGTTGGGGGGCTAGCGGGAGAGACCCAGTACTTC	CSVGGLAGETQYF
NA	TRBD2	TRBV9	TRBJ2-3	TGTGCCAGCAGCGTAGAGGGGGAGAGGACTAGCGGGAAGGTTCCAGATACGCAGTATTTT	CASSVEGERTSGKVPDTQYF
NA	TRBD2	TRBV5-1	TRBJ2-7	TGCGCCAGCAGCTTGGCCCGACTAGCGGTCCCCTACGAGCAGTACTTC	CASSLARLAVPYEQYF
NA	NA	TRBV18	TRBJ2-7	TGTGCCAGCTCACCACCTCGCCAGGGCTCCTACGAGCAGTACTTC	CASSPPRQGSYEQYF
NA	NA	TRBV19	TRBJ2-7	TGTGCCAGTAGTCCCAAGGTAGCTGGGAACTACGAGCAGTACTTC	CASSPKVAGNYEQYF
NA	NA	TRBV28	TRBJ2-2	TGTGCCAGCAGTCCTAGTACCGGGGAGCTGTTTTTT	CASSPSTGELFF
NA	TRBD1	TRBV5-1	TRBJ1-4	TGCGCCAGCAGCCACGGGCGTGGGACAGGGGATGAAAAACTGTTTTTT	CASSHGRGTGDEKLFF
NA	TRBD2	TRBV6-5	TRBJ2-1	TGTGCCAGCAGGGGGGACTACCTCTACAATGAGCAGTTCTTC	CASRGDYLYNEQFF
NA	NA	TRBV11-2	TRBJ2-5	TGTGCCACCCAAGGGGGCGGGAAGACCCAGTACTTC	CATQGGGKTQYF